The present T cell receptor beta chain was sequenced within a study of metastatic and nonmetastatic thyroid tumors. On the study more broadly: Repertoire comparison spanned blood and tumor or nodule tissue of malignant and benign thyroid patients.

Before thyroid surgery, none of the patients had received any treatment. Trimming took off 5 bases at V and 0 bases at J, with 11 bases between the two ends. CDR1 is SGHTA and CDR2 is FQGTGA in the germline V gene. The CDR3 spans 16 residues. There are many counts of this clone. Original data processing: Using the CDR3 differences seen across clinicopathological groups, the authors built a distant-metastasis classifier for papillary thyroid cancer, which was meant to discriminate distant-metastatic patients. TCRdb re-clonotyped the PCR reads via MiXCR. Here the V and J calls rest on TCRdb's processing, not on the authors' analysis. The table lists about 39,000 clones, approximately 19% of them singletons.

This chain joins TRBV7-3 and TRBJ2-6; D not resolved. This receptor was taken from a female donor with papillary thyroid cancer or a benign thyroid nodule (not recorded which). Some clones in this sample may be carry-over from other donors' samples. The source material was tumor tissue. The CDR3 DNA follows: TGTGCCAGCAGCCAACAGAGATCCTCTGGGGCCAACGTCCTGACTTTC. Translated: CASSQQRSSGANVLTF.